The clone carrying this TCR beta chain was recorded once. The sample comes from a study of blood T cells in healthy people across ages. V lost 2 bases, J lost 4 bases, and 9 bases lay in between. CDR3 length: 13 residues. The V gene's germline CDR1 is SGHRS and CDR2 YFSETQ. With a J-beta primer mix and a sample-barcoded 5' primer, a second PCR ran about 7 to 11 cycles. Every sample produced at least 2.5 million CDR3-containing paired-end reads. A single record per CDR3 protein comes from TCRdb applying MiXCR to the 5' RACE reads. The repertoire includes around 400,000 distinct CDR3 sequences, 50% to 60% of them detected once, and over 40% sits in the top ten.

This TCR came from a man aged 60 to 69 in good health. Sequenced sample: blood. The chain recombines TRBV5-1 with TRBJ1-2, with D possibly being TRBD1 (5 bases). DNA of the CDR3: TGCGCCAGCAGCTTTGACGGGACCTATGGCTACACCTTC. It translates to CASSFDGTYGYTF.